The next 7 T cell receptor beta chains were all read from a single sample in a study of memory CD4+ T cells and cytomegalovirus serostatus. Sequenced by immunoSEQ multiplex PCR; TCRdb stores in-frame clones only, minus some. This table has under 55,000 clones, 60% to 85% appearing once. Single viable CD3+CD4+CD8-CD45RO+ cells were sorted as the memory CD4+ T cells. The sequencing input was memory CD4+ T cells from blood. Receptors were obtained from an adult in good health and CMV-seropositive.

This clone was counted a single time. The rearrangement joins TRBV18 to TRBJ2-7; D remains unclear. Germline V gives CDR1 KGHSH, CDR2 LQKENI. This CDR3 region has 15 residues. With 4 bases removed from V and 3 bases from J, the gap between germline ends came to 16 bases. CDR3 protein: CASSREKGRYYEQYF. Written as DNA, the CDR3 is TGTGCCAGCTCACGAGAGAAAGGGCGGTACTACGAGCAGTACTTC.

This clone was seen once. The chain links TRBV9 to TRBJ2-3; TRBD2 matches 10 bases. The length of the CDR3 is 15 residues. J was trimmed by 3 bases and V by 4 bases; bases with no gene match: 5. The germline CDR1 and CDR2 sequences are SGDLS and YYNGEE. This CDR3 is CASSTLAGDTDTQYF. DNA of the CDR3: TGTGCCAGCAGCACCCTAGCGGGGGATACAGATACGCAGTATTTT.

The V and J genes are TRBV6-1 and TRBJ2-1; 11 bases are a match to TRBD1. Per the germline V gene, CDR1 is MNHNS and CDR2 is SASEGT. Trimming cost V 7 bases and J 5 bases; bases outside gene matches: 7. The CDR3 is made up of 15 amino acids. The CDR3 here is CASTTGTGGNNEQFF. For the CDR3, the DNA is TGTGCCAGCACGACCGGGACAGGGGGGAACAATGAGCAGTTCTTC.

CDR3 amino acids: CASSLVAGTGVNEQFF. The CDR3 nucleotides are TGTGCCAGCAGCTTAGTAGCCGGGACAGGGGTTAATGAGCAGTTCTTC. This chain joins TRBV7-8 and TRBJ2-1; the match to TRBD1 covers 10 bases. The junction had 7 bases not matched to a gene; V was cut back by 1 base and J by 7 bases. The CDR3 totals 16 residues. Germline CDR1 and CDR2: SGHVS and FQNEAQ.

This clone was counted between two and nine times. This rearrangement joins TRBV11-2 to TRBJ1-6; 8 bases line up with TRBD1. V was pared by 6 bases and J by 0 bases, with 7 bases of the junction left unmatched. This CDR3 comprises 17 residues. Germline V lookup: CDR1 SGHAT, CDR2 FQNNGV. The chain's CDR3 is CASSRQGASSYNSPLHF. Here the CDR3 DNA reads TGTGCCAGCAGTCGCCAGGGGGCAAGCTCCTATAATTCACCCCTCCACTTT.

The rearrangement links TRBV2 to TRBJ1-5, with D maybe TRBD1 (5 bases). Per the germline V gene, CDR1 is SNHLY and CDR2 is FYNNEI. Trimming took 2 bases from V and 0 from J, leaving 14 bases between them. The CDR3 has 17 amino acids. Here the CDR3 DNA reads TGTGCCAGCAGTGAATCTCAGGGCGGGTATAGCAATCAGCCCCAGCATTTT. As protein: CASSESQGGYSNQPQHF.

CDR3 in amino acids: CASSLRGTGGNEQFF. CDR3 nucleotide sequence: TGTGCCAGCAGCTTGAGAGGCACGGGGGGGAATGAGCAGTTCTTC. The genes are TRBV11-3 and TRBJ2-1; TRBD2 matches at 8 bases. This CDR3 region has 15 residues. With 3 bases clipped from V and 7 bases from J, the junction kept 8 bases outside the gene matches. From germline, CDR1 is SGHNT and CDR2 YENEEA.